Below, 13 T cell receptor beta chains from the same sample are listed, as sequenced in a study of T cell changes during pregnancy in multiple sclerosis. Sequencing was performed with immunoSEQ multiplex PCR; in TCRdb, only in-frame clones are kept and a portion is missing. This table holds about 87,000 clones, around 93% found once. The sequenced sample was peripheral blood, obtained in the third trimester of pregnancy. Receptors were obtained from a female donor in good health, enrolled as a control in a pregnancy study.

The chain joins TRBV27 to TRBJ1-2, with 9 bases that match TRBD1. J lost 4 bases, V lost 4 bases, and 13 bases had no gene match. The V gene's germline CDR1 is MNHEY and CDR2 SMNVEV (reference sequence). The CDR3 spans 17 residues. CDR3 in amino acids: CASSSHRDRERGYGYTF. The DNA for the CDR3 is TGTGCCAGCAGTTCTCACCGGGACAGGGAAAGGGGCTATGGCTACACCTTC.

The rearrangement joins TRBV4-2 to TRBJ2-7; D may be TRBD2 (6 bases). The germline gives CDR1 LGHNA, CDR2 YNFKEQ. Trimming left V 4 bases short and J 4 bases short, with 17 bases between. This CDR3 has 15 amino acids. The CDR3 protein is CASSRRRDMLYEQYF. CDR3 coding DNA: TGTGCCAGCAGCCGGAGGCGGGATATGCTTTACGAGCAGTACTTC.

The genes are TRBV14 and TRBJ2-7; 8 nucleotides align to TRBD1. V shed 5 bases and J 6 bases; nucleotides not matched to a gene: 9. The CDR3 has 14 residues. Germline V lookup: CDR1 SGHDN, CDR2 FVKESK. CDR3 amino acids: CASSWGGQGGEQYF. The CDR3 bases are TGTGCCAGCAGCTGGGGAGGACAGGGAGGCGAGCAGTACTTC.

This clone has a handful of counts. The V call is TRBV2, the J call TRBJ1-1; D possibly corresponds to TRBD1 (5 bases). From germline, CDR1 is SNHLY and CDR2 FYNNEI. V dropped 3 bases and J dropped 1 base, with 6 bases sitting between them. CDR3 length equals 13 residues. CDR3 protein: CASSDQGNTEAFF. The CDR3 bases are TGTGCCAGCAGTGATCAGGGGAACACTGAAGCTTTCTTT.

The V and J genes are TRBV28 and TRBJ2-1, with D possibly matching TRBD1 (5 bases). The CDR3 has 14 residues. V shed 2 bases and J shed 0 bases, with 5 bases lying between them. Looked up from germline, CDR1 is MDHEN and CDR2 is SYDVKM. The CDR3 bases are TGTGCCAGCAGTTTAGACAGCTCCTACAATGAGCAGTTCTTC. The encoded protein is CASSLDSSYNEQFF.

This CDR3 is CASSSGTGGYEQYF. The CDR3 region has the DNA TGTGCCAGCAGCTCCGGGACAGGGGGCTACGAGCAGTACTTC. The rearrangement uses TRBV13 and TRBJ2-7; the match to TRBD1 covers 11 bases. Germline CDR1 PRHDT, CDR2 FYEKMQ (reference sequence). This CDR3 region has 14 residues. With V trimmed by 4 bases and J by 3 bases, 2 bases remained unmatched. The variable domain in full, completed from reference TRBV13 and TRBJ2-7, reads AAGVIQSPRHLIKEKRETATLKCYPIPRHDTVYWYQQGPGQDPQFLISFYEKMQSDKGSIPDRFSAQQFSDYHSELNMSSLELGDSALYFCASSSGTGGYEQYFGPGTRLTVT.

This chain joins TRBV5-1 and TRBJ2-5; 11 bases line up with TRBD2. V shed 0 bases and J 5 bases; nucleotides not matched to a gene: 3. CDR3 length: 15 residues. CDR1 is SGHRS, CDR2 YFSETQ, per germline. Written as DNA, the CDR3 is TGCGCCAGCAGCTTGGTGGCTAGCGGGAGGGAGACCCAGTACTTC. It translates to CASSLVASGRETQYF.

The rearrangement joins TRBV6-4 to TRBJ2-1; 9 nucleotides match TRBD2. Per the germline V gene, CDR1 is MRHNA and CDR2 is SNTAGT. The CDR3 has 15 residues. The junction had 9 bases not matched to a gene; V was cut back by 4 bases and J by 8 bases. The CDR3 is CASSAHSGSGDEQFF. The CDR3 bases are TGTGCCAGCAGTGCCCATAGCGGGAGCGGGGATGAGCAGTTCTTC.

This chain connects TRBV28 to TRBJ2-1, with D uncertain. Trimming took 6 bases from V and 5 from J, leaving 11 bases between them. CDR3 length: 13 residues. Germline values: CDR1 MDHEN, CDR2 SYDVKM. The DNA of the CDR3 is TGTGCCAGCAGACTAACCGGAAACAATGAGCAGTTCTTC. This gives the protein CASRLTGNNEQFF.

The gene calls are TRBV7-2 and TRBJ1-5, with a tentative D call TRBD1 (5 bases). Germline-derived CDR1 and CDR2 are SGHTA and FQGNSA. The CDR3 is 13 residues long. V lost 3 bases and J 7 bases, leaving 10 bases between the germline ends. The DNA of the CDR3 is TGTGCCAGCAGCTTCAGGGCGGAGCAGCCCCAGCATTTT. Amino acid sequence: CASSFRAEQPQHF.

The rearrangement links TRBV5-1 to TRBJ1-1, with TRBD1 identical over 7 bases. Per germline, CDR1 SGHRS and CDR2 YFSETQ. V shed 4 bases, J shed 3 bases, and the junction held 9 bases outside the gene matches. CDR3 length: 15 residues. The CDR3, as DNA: TGCGCCAGCAGCCGTGCACAGGGGACTTACACTGAAGCTTTCTTT. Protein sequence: CASSRAQGTYTEAFF.

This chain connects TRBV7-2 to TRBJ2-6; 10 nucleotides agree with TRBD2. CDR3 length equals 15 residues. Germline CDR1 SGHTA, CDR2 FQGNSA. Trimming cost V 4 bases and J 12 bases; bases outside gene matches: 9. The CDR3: CASSSGLAVPRVLTF. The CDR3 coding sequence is TGTGCCAGCAGCTCTGGACTAGCGGTACCTCGCGTCCTGACTTTC.

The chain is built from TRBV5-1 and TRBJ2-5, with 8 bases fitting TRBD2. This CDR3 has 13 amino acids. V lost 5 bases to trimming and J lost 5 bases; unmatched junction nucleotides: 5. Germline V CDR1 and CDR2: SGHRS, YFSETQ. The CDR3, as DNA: TGCGCCAGCAGACAGGGCGGGGGGGAGACCCAGTACTTC. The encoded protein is CASRQGGGETQYF.